Below are 21 T cell receptor beta chains sequenced from a single sample in a study of blood T cell repertoires in COVID-19. Clones were read by immunoSEQ multiplex PCR, and TCRdb kept only the in-frame ones, dropping some. The profile covers 95,000 to 150,000 clones, with 84% appearing a single time and nearly 4% taken by the ten largest. Sequences were obtained from PBMCs or T cells enriched from blood (not recorded which). These receptors originate from a woman in her 30s who had recovered from COVID-19.

The gene calls are TRBV4-3 and TRBJ1-2; D is perhaps TRBD1 (6 bases). CDR1 is LGHNA, CDR2 YSLEER, per germline. The CDR3 consists of 16 residues. Trimming took off 0 bases at V and 3 bases at J, with 14 bases between the two ends. The CDR3 is CASSQDPGGVDYGYTF. As DNA, the CDR3 is TGCGCCAGCAGCCAAGATCCGGGGGGCGTCGACTATGGCTACACCTTC.

The chain joins TRBV18 to TRBJ1-1; the match to TRBD1 covers 10 bases. Germline values: CDR1 KGHSH, CDR2 LQKENI. The V gene end was trimmed by 3 bases and the J gene end by 8 bases; junction bases not matched to a gene: 21. This CDR3 is 19 amino acids long. The CDR3 DNA follows: TGTGCCAGCTCACCCGGACAGGGGGTTGTGAGGGTCGGGGGAGGAGAAGCTTTCTTT. Amino acid sequence: CASSPGQGVVRVGGGEAFF.

The chain combines TRBV9 with TRBJ1-1; TRBD1 is a possible D gene (5 bases). From germline, CDR1 is SGDLS and CDR2 YYNGEE. The germline V and J ends were trimmed by 2 bases and 0 bases, with 14 bases remaining between them. The CDR3 covers 16 residues. CDR3 residues: CASSVAGQGMNTEAFF. CDR3 DNA: TGTGCCAGCAGCGTCGCCGGTCAGGGAATGAACACTGAAGCTTTCTTT.

This chain connects TRBV5-5 to TRBJ1-2, with a weak D call TRBD1 (6 bases). This CDR3 contains 13 residues. The V and J ends lost 3 bases and 7 bases respectively, with 13 bases between them. Germline CDR1 and CDR2: SGHKS and YYEKEE (reference sequence). CDR3 bases: TGTGCCAGCAGCTACCACAGGGATTTTGGCTACACCTTC. Protein: CASSYHRDFGYTF.

A note on this clone: The junction shows a germline mismatch at one end, possibly a read error. The chain uses TRBV18 and TRBJ2-6; 8 bases are a match to TRBD2. The CDR3 sequence is 13 residues long. Germline V gene sequence: CDR1 KGHSH, CDR2 LQKENI. CDR3 loop: CGGAESGANVLTF. The CDR3 DNA sequence: TGCGGGGGGGCCGAGTCCGGGGCCAACGTCCTGACTTTC.

This sequence joins TRBV5-5 and TRBJ1-4; D unresolved. CDR1 SGHKS and CDR2 YYEKEE come from the germline V gene (reference sequence). The CDR3 totals 13 residues. The V end lost 3 bases, the J end lost 8 bases, and 11 bases lay between the germline ends. CDR3 DNA: TGTGCCAGCAGCTCATATACGGGGGAAAAACTGTTTTTT. It specifies CASSSYTGEKLFF.

V gene TRBV5-1 combines with J gene TRBJ1-6, with 9 bases identical to TRBD1. With V trimmed by 0 bases and J by 8 bases, 0 bases remained unmatched. The CDR3 totals 14 residues. CDR1 and CDR2 from the germline V gene are SGHRS and YFSETQ. The CDR3 DNA reads as TGCGCCAGCAGCTTGGGGACAGGGGATTCACCCCTCCACTTT. This gives the protein CASSLGTGDSPLHF.

V usage is TRBV7-2 and J usage is TRBJ2-2; 7 bases line up with TRBD2. The germline V gene has CDR1 SGHTA and CDR2 FQGNSA. The CDR3 is made up of 14 amino acids. V trimming: 7 bases; J trimming: 5 bases; junction bases outside the gene matches: 7. In DNA form, the CDR3 reads TGTGCCAGCACCCGGACTAGAGATACCGGGGAGCTGTTTTTT. Amino acids: CASTRTRDTGELFF.

The rearrangement joins TRBV28 to TRBJ2-3, with D possibly TRBD2 on 5 matching bases. V lost 5 bases, J lost 0 bases, and 6 bases lay in between. The CDR3 is made up of 13 amino acids. Looked up from germline, CDR1 is MDHEN and CDR2 is SYDVKM. CDR3 DNA sequence: TGTGCCAGCAGTAGGACTAGCACAGATACGCAGTATTTT. Protein: CASSRTSTDTQYF.

The V and J genes are TRBV19 and TRBJ2-7; a weak D match, TRBD1 (6 bases). The germline V gene encodes CDR1 LNHDA and CDR2 SQIVND (reference sequence). Trimming stripped 4 bases from V and 4 bases from J, with 20 bases between. The CDR3 has 16 residues. This CDR3 is CASSNRWGPGVYEQYF. For the CDR3, the DNA is TGTGCCAGTAGTAATCGATGGGGGCCTGGGGTTTACGAGCAGTACTTC.

This clone came up a few times. This chain uses TRBV28 with TRBJ2-2; tentative D call: TRBD1 (7 bases). CDR1 and CDR2 (germline): MDHEN, SYDVKM. The CDR3 totals 19 residues. V was clipped by 3 bases and J by 4 bases, with 24 bases between them. CDR3 nucleotide sequence: TGTGCCAGCAGTTTGAACCCAAGGATGCGACAGGGAGGCACCGGGGAGCTGTTTTTT. It codes for CASSLNPRMRQGGTGELFF.

The chain recombines TRBV28 with TRBJ2-1; tentative D call: TRBD2 (6 bases). Trimming stripped 3 bases from V and 2 bases from J, with 17 bases between. This CDR3 is built from 17 residues. The germline V gene encodes CDR1 MDHEN and CDR2 SYDVKM. The CDR3: CASSLFAWGVTYNEQFF. CDR3 coding DNA: TGTGCCAGCAGTTTGTTTGCGTGGGGGGTGACCTACAATGAGCAGTTCTTC.

The chain links TRBV2 to TRBJ2-3, with no clear D. Germline-derived CDR1 and CDR2 are SNHLY and FYNNEI. Trimming shortened V by 6 bases and J by 2 bases, and 15 bases separated the two germline ends. CDR3 size: 15 residues. The CDR3 DNA reads TGTGCCAGCAGAGAGTTTTTCACCCTCACAGATACGCAGTATTTT. This codes for CASREFFTLTDTQYF.

The rearrangement joins TRBV30 to TRBJ2-5; possible D gene TRBD1, 6 bases. Germline assignment: CDR1 GTSNPN and CDR2 SVGIG (reference sequence). CDR3 size: 11 residues. CDR3 DNA sequence: TGTGGACTCTGGGGGCGAGAGACCCAGTACTTC. Protein sequence: CGLWGRETQYF.

V and J are TRBV6-4 and TRBJ2-2; a possible D gene is TRBD2 (6 bases). Germline loops: CDR1 MRHNA, CDR2 SNTAGT. V lost 6 bases, J lost 3 bases, and 11 bases lay in between. CDR3 length: 14 amino acids. The CDR3 DNA follows: TGTGCCAGCAGCGCGGGAAGGGACACCGGGGAGCTGTTTTTT. Amino acids: CASSAGRDTGELFF.

In nucleotides, the CDR3 is TGTGCCAGCAGCTTACAGGGGACCGGGGAGCTGTTTTTT. It is translated as CASSLQGTGELFF. This chain uses TRBV11-2 with TRBJ2-2; TRBD1 is a possible D gene (6 bases). Trimming stripped 2 bases from V and 5 bases from J, with 6 bases between. In germline, CDR1 is SGHAT, CDR2 FQNNGV. The CDR3 length is 13 residues.

CDR3 protein: CAGGQGAANYGYTF. CDR3 DNA: TGTGCCGGCGGACAAGGGGCGGCAAACTATGGCTACACCTTC. The rearrangement joins TRBV28 to TRBJ1-2; the D gene is possibly TRBD1 (5 bases). V was pared by 11 bases and J by 2 bases, with 18 bases between. Looked up from germline, CDR1 is MDHEN and CDR2 is SYDVKM. The CDR3 runs to 14 residues.

This clone was seen just once. This chain uses TRBV4-1 with TRBJ1-1; tentatively, D is TRBD1 (5 bases). The CDR3 covers 15 residues. V lost 0 bases and J 3 bases, leaving 11 bases between the germline ends. Germline V lookup: CDR1 MGHRA, CDR2 YSYEKL. CDR3 amino acids: CASSQDPAGDTEAFF. For the CDR3, the DNA is TGCGCCAGCAGCCAAGATCCTGCGGGGGACACTGAAGCTTTCTTT.

This clone was picked up one time. Different DNA sequences within this sample yield the same CDR3. The rearrangement joins TRBV5-1 to TRBJ2-7; 11 positions agree with TRBD2. The germline gives CDR1 SGHRS, CDR2 YFSETQ. The V segment lost 0 bases and the J segment 4 bases; nucleotides outside the gene matches: 6. The CDR3 runs to 16 residues. The CDR3 here is CASSLAISGRGYEQYF. The CDR3 nucleotides are TGCGCCAGCAGCTTGGCAATTAGCGGGAGGGGTTACGAGCAGTACTTC. The entire variable domain, with the rest obtained from reference TRBV5-1 and TRBJ2-7, is as follows: KAGVTQTPRYLIKTRGQQVTLSCSPISGHRSVSWYQQTPGQGLQFLFEYFSETQRNKGNFPGRFSGRQFSNSRSEMNVSTLELGDSALYLCASSLAISGRGYEQYFGPGTRLTVT.

J is TRBJ1-4 and V is TRBV15; 9 bases fit TRBD1. This CDR3 region has 18 residues. After removal of 0 bases from V and 5 bases from J, the junction contained 10 bases not matched to a gene. Germline CDR1 LNHNV, CDR2 YYDKDF (reference sequence). CDR3 nucleotides: TGTGCCACCAGCAGAGATCCCCCCACAGGGGGCGGCAATGAAAAACTGTTTTTT. Encoded protein: CATSRDPPTGGGNEKLFF.

The chain combines TRBV4-3 with TRBJ1-1; a weak D match, TRBD1 (6 bases). The germline CDR1 and CDR2 sequences are LGHNA and YSLEER. Trimming pared 2 bases from V and 0 bases from J, leaving 25 bases between. The CDR3 covers 20 residues. CDR3 residues: CASSQSPSGVGGAMNTEAFF. Written as DNA, the CDR3 is TGCGCCAGCAGCCAAAGCCCGTCGGGGGTAGGGGGGGCAATGAACACTGAAGCTTTCTTT.